This is a list of T cell receptor beta chains from one sample in a study of shared clonotypes between healthy human individuals. Sequencing used immunoSEQ multiplex PCR; TCRdb keeps in-frame clones, though not all of them. The data contain 450,000 to 500,000 clones, around 73% of them singletons. The sample consisted of PBMCs. These receptors came from a woman in her thirties or forties in good health. Some clones in this sample may be carry-over from other donors' samples. Both conserved end residues are part of each CDR3. D genes are given only for firm matches. Not all rows give a size; the values are once, few, many and, for expanded clones, a class.

J gene | clone size | V gene | D gene | CDR3 DNA | CDR3 protein
TRBJ2-7 | . | TRBV27 | TRBD2 | TGTGCCAGCAGTTTCCTAGCGGGAAAGGGGGAGCAGTACTTC | CASSFLAGKGEQYF
TRBJ2-1 | . | TRBV7-2 | TRBD1 | TGTGCCAGCAGCTTAGGCTTGCGGGACAGGGGATACAATGAGCAGTTCTTC | CASSLGLRDRGYNEQFF
TRBJ2-1 | . | TRBV13 | . | TGTGCCAGCAGCTTAATCAGGGGTCACAATGAGCAGTTCTTC | CASSLIRGHNEQFF
TRBJ2-6 | . | TRBV7-3 | . | TGTGCCAGCAGCTTCGGGATGATTTCTGGGGCCAACGTCCTGACTTTC | CASSFGMISGANVLTF
TRBJ2-5 | . | TRBV9 | . | TGTGCCAGCAGCGTAGGACCAGCGAGGGAGACCCAGTACTTC | CASSVGPARETQYF
TRBJ2-7 | . | TRBV28 | . | TGTGCCAGCAGTTTAAGGGGGGCCTACGAGCAGTACTTC | CASSLRGAYEQYF
TRBJ1-1 | few | TRBV11-2 | . | TGTGCCAGCAGCTTCGGGATGTTGAACACTGAAGCTTTCTTT | CASSFGMLNTEAFF
TRBJ2-3 | . | TRBV5-1 | . | TGCGCCAGCAGCTTGATGAGCGCAGGCACAGATACGCAGTATTTT | CASSLMSAGTDTQYF
TRBJ2-4 | . | TRBV7-2 | TRBD2 | TGTGCCAGCAGCTCCGGGACTAGCGGAATTCAGTACTTC | CASSSGTSGIQYF
TRBJ2-7 | once | TRBV18 | . | TGTGCCAGCTCCATGGACTTATCCTACGAGCAGTACTTC | CASSMDLSYEQYF
TRBJ2-5 | . | TRBV11-2 | . | TGTGCCAGCAGCTTTGCGGGCGGCCAAGAGACCCAGTACTTC | CASSFAGGQETQYF
TRBJ1-2 | few | TRBV7-2 | TRBD1 | TGTGCCAGCAGCCCCGACAGGGCAAACTATGGCTACACCTTC | CASSPDRANYGYTF
TRBJ1-1 | . | TRBV6-1 | . | TGTGCCAGCAGTGAAGCAGGCAGGGTGACTGAAGCTTTCTTT | CASSEAGRVTEAFF
TRBJ2-3 | few | TRBV19 | . | TGTGCCAGTAGTATGAGGGCCGGTAGCACAGATACGCAGTATTTT | CASSMRAGSTDTQYF
TRBJ2-1 | few | TRBV19 | TRBD2 | TGTGCCACTCAGACTAGCGACTCCTACAATGAGCAGTTCTTC | CATQTSDSYNEQFF
TRBJ2-3 | . | TRBV9 | TRBD2 | TGTGCCAGCAGCGGGATGCCGGGCGGGAGAGGTACAGATACGCAGTATTTT | CASSGMPGGRGTDTQYF
TRBJ1-1 | many | TRBV18 | TRBD1 | TGTGCCAGCTCACCACCTCGAACAGGGGTGAACACTGAAGCTTTCTTT | CASSPPRTGVNTEAFF
TRBJ2-7 | few | TRBV2 | . | TGTGCCAGCAGTGCTTACTACGAGCAGTACTTC | CASSAYYEQYF
TRBJ1-1 | . | TRBV7-8 | . | TGTGCCAGCAGCTTAGGGCGGGCAGACACTGAAGCTTTCTTT | CASSLGRADTEAFF
TRBJ2-1 | . | TRBV9 | . | TGTGCCAGCAGCGTAGGACGGCCCAACAATGAGCAGTTCTTC | CASSVGRPNNEQFF
TRBJ2-2 | . | TRBV7-9 | TRBD2 | TGTGCCAGCAGCCCAATCCTAGCGGGAGATACCGGGGAGCTGTTTTTT | CASSPILAGDTGELFF
TRBJ2-1 | . | TRBV29-1 | . | TGCAGCGCCCACAGGCAGGGGACACTAAATGAGCAGTTCTTC | CSAHRQGTLNEQFF
TRBJ2-4 | . | TRBV5-6 | . | TGTGCCAGCAGCTTAGGGGCGCAAAACATTCAGTACTTC | CASSLGAQNIQYF
TRBJ2-5 | . | TRBV9 | TRBD1 | TGTGCCAGCAGCGTAAGAGGGACAGCACAAGAGACCCAGTACTTC | CASSVRGTAQETQYF
TRBJ2-7 | . | TRBV27 | TRBD2 | TGTGCCAGCAGTCCGTGGGGCGGGAGTTACGAGCAGTACTTC | CASSPWGGSYEQYF
TRBJ1-1 | . | TRBV28 | . | TGTGCCAGCAGTTCCCCGGGGATGGGAGAAGCTTTCTTT | CASSSPGMGEAFF
TRBJ1-1 | . | TRBV7-3 | . | TGTGCCAGCAGCTTATGGGGTGGGCGCGCCCTTACATACACTGAAGCTTTCTTT | CASSLWGGRALTYTEAFF
TRBJ1-5 | once | TRBV7-9 | TRBD1 | TGTGCCAGCAGCCGGGACGGACAGGGGAATCAGCCCCAGCATTTT | CASSRDGQGNQPQHF
TRBJ2-5 | . | TRBV4-1 | TRBD2 | TGCGCCAGCAGCCAGACAGCGGGAGTGGAGACCCAGTACTTC | CASSQTAGVETQYF
TRBJ1-4 | few | TRBV7-9 | . | TGTGCCAGCAGCAATACAGGGTTGCGCGAAAAACTGTTTTTT | CASSNTGLREKLFF
TRBJ2-1 | once | TRBV19 | . | TGTGCCAGTAGTATCTCGGATTACAATGAGCAGTTCTTC | CASSISDYNEQFF
TRBJ2-3 | few | TRBV6-4 | TRBD1 | TGTGCCAGCAGTCCCGGACAGGGTTCAGATACGCAGTATTTT | CASSPGQGSDTQYF
TRBJ1-4 | . | TRBV15 | TRBD1 | TGTGCCACCAGCAGAGATGGAGACAGGGCTGATGAAAAACTGTTTTTT | CATSRDGDRADEKLFF
TRBJ2-5 | . | TRBV5-1 | . | TGCGCCAGCAGCTCAGGACAGATAGAGACCCAGTACTTC | CASSSGQIETQYF
TRBJ2-5 | . | TRBV7-6 | . | TGTGCCAGCAGCTTAGACCCCACTCCGGGACCGCAGTACTTC | CASSLDPTPGPQYF
TRBJ1-5 | . | TRBV5-1 | . | TGCGCCAGCAGCTTGGAAACCGATCAGCCCCAGCATTTT | CASSLETDQPQHF
TRBJ2-1 | many | TRBV9 | TRBD2 | TGTGCCAGCAGCGTAGGCTGGGGGGCTAGCGGGAAATCCTACAATGAGCAGTTCTTC | CASSVGWGASGKSYNEQFF
TRBJ2-7 | . | TRBV28 | TRBD1 | TGTGCCAGCACCCCGGACAGGGAGAACGAGCAGTACTTC | CASTPDRENEQYF
TRBJ1-1 | once | TRBV5-1 | TRBD1 | TGCGCCAGCAGCCCGGGGCCCGGACAGGGAGCTGAAGCTTTCTTT | CASSPGPGQGAEAFF
TRBJ2-7 | . | TRBV7-2 | TRBD2 | TGTGCCAGCAGCTCCGGACTAGCGGGAGGGTACTCCTACGAGCAGTACTTC | CASSSGLAGGYSYEQYF
TRBJ1-5 | . | TRBV15 | . | TGTGCCACCAGCAGAAGGGGAGGTCAGCCCCAGCATTTT | CATSRRGGQPQHF
TRBJ2-7 | few | TRBV11-1 | TRBD1 | TGTGCCAGCAGCCATATACCGGGACAGGGGGACTACGAGCAGTACTTC | CASSHIPGQGDYEQYF
TRBJ2-5 | . | TRBV2 | . | TGTGCCAGCAGTGAGAACCAAGAGACCCAGTACTTC | CASSENQETQYF
TRBJ1-1 | . | TRBV6-6 | TRBD1 | TGTGCCAGCAGTTACTCTCGACAGGGTGAAGCTTTCTTT | CASSYSRQGEAFF
TRBJ2-3 | few | TRBV27 | . | TGTGCCAGCTCCCGGCCCGGGGGGCTGGATACGCAGTATTTT | CASSRPGGLDTQYF
TRBJ2-7 | . | TRBV7-2 | TRBD1 | TGTGCCAGCAGCGTTCAGGGGGTCGTAACGCTGGACGAGCAGTACTTC | CASSVQGVVTLDEQYF
TRBJ2-1 | . | TRBV19 | TRBD2 | TGTGCCAGTAGTACAGGACTAGCGGGAGACGAGCAGTTCTTC | CASSTGLAGDEQFF
TRBJ2-7 | . | TRBV5-6 | TRBD2 | TGTGCCAGCAGCTTGTTCAGCGGGAGATTGAGTGACGAGCAGTACTTC | CASSLFSGRLSDEQYF
TRBJ2-7 | . | TRBV29-1 | TRBD2 | TGCAGCGTTGGGGTGGGGCTAGCGGCACTCTACGAGCAGTACTTC | CSVGVGLAALYEQYF
TRBJ1-5 | . | TRBV5-5 | TRBD1 | TGTGCCAGCAGCTCCTGGACAGGGGGTGATCAGCCCCAGCATTTT | CASSSWTGGDQPQHF
TRBJ2-2 | . | TRBV6-1 | . | TGTGCCAGCAGTTTGGTGGGATCGGGCACCGGGGAGCTGTTTTTT | CASSLVGSGTGELFF
TRBJ1-3 | . | TRBV5-4 | . | TGTGCCAGCAGCGCCGAGCCGAGCTCTGGAAACACCATATATTTT | CASSAEPSSGNTIYF
TRBJ2-5 | . | TRBV10-2 | TRBD2 | TGCGCCAGCAGTGTGACTAGCGGGAGTGGTGGTGAGCAGTACTTC | CASSVTSGSGGEQYF